Presented here are 10 T cell receptor beta chains from one specimen sequenced in a study of T cell repertoires in cytomegalovirus infection. TCRdb reprocessed the reads via MiXCR and lists one record per CDR3 protein. The repertoire consists of about 360,000 distinct CDR3 sequences, with roughly 18% occurring once and the leading ten covering 7.5% to 9%. The sequenced sample consisted of PBMCs. The source is a human donor in good health (CMV status not recorded). Some clones in this sample may be carry-over from other donors' samples.

This chain links TRBV5-6 with TRBJ1-5; D possibly corresponds to TRBD1 (5 bases). This CDR3 has 15 amino acids. V lost 3 bases to trimming and J lost 6 bases, with 16 bases between them. Germline loops: CDR1 SGHDT, CDR2 YYEEEE. The CDR3 loop reads CASSSLKGLGQPQHF. CDR3 nucleotide sequence: TGTGCCAGCAGCTCGCTGAAGGGACTAGGTCAGCCCCAGCATTTT.

There are many counts of this clonotype. This chain connects TRBV6-1 to TRBJ1-1; D call uncertain. CDR1 and CDR2 from the germline V gene are MNHNS and SASEGT. The CDR3 loop spans 16 amino acids. Trimming stripped 7 bases from V and 8 bases from J, with 26 bases between. DNA of the CDR3: TGTGCCAGCAATACAGCACCGGCCAGCCGGCGAAGCGAAGCTTTCTTT. This gives the protein CASNTAPASRRSEAFF.

The J gene is TRBJ1-4, the V gene TRBV9, with D tentatively TRBD1 (6 bases). The germline CDR1 and CDR2 sequences are SGDLS and YYNGEE. V was cut by 4 bases and J by 5 bases, with 15 bases left in between. The CDR3 is 15 residues long. The CDR3 is CASSPWRGGNEKLFF. As DNA, the CDR3 is TGTGCCAGCAGCCCCTGGAGGGGGGGGAATGAAAAACTGTTTTTT.

This clonotype occurred many times. CDR3 protein: CASSIGTGGETQYF. Here the CDR3 DNA reads TGTGCCAGCAGCATCGGGACGGGCGGGGAGACCCAGTACTTC. The chain couples TRBV7-2 to TRBJ2-5; D is perhaps TRBD1 or TRBD2 (5 bases each). Germline values: CDR1 SGHTA, CDR2 FQGNSA. V lost 5 bases to trimming and J lost 5 bases, with 15 bases between them. The CDR3 loop spans 14 amino acids.

This clonotype was counted a few times. V and J are TRBV7-9 and TRBJ1-1, with D perhaps TRBD1 (5 bases). This CDR3 region has 12 residues. Germline V gene data show CDR1 as SEHNR and CDR2 as FQNEAQ (reference sequence). V was pared by 6 bases and J by 4 bases, with 9 bases between. The CDR3 bases are TGTGCCAGCAGTTGGACACTCACTGAAGCTTTCTTT. It specifies CASSWTLTEAFF.

The rearrangement uses TRBV2 and TRBJ2-1, with D maybe TRBD2 (6 bases). CDR3 length: 12 residues. V was shortened by 8 bases and J by 3 bases, with 8 bases between the two germline ends. Germline lookup yields CDR1 SNHLY and CDR2 FYNNEI. The CDR3 reads CASGGNYNEQFF. The CDR3 DNA follows: TGTGCCAGCGGGGGGAACTACAATGAGCAGTTCTTC.

This clonotype showed up many times. The rearrangement links TRBV10-3 to TRBJ1-3, with D unresolved. Germline V lookup: CDR1 ENHRY, CDR2 SYGVKD. Trimming left V 6 bases short and J 0 bases short, with 9 bases between. This CDR3 spans 14 amino acids. The CDR3 region has the DNA TGTGCCATCAGCCCCTCGGGCTCTGGAAACACCATATATTTT. Its protein product is CAISPSGSGNTIYF.

With regard to this clonotype: This likely comes from a read error, as the CDR3 has no conserved phenylalanine or tryptophan at its end. This chain joins TRBV7-2 and TRBJ2-3; D ambiguous. V lost 2 bases, J lost 0 bases, and 3 bases lay in between. The germline gives CDR1 SGHTA, CDR2 FQGNSA. CDR3 length equals 13 residues. CDR3 residues: CASSLPSTDTQYG. The CDR3 nucleotides are TGTGCCAGCAGCTTACCTAGCACAGATACGCAGTATGGT.

The genes are TRBV6-5 and TRBJ2-7, with TRBD2 as a possible D gene (6 bases). The CDR3 sequence is 14 residues long. The ends were cut back, 0 bases at V and 9 bases at J, with 15 bases in the middle. In germline, CDR1 is MNHEY, CDR2 SVGAGI. CDR3 region: CASSYSGGAGRQYF. The DNA of the CDR3 is TGTGCCAGCAGTTACTCGGGGGGAGCGGGTAGGCAGTACTTC.

This clonotype was detected ten times or more. The gene calls are TRBV10-3 and TRBJ1-5; no firm D call. The germline V gene has CDR1 ENHRY and CDR2 SYGVKD. With 2 bases removed from V and 3 bases from J, the gap between germline ends came to 11 bases. The CDR3 consists of 15 residues. This chain's CDR3 is CAISENGPINQPQHF. Written as DNA, the CDR3 is TGTGCCATCAGTGAGAATGGGCCAATCAATCAGCCCCAGCATTTT.